A selection of T cell receptor beta chains follows, all from one sample in a study of T-cell memory formation after mild COVID-19. Via MiXCR, TCRdb re-called the 5' RACE reads, giving one row per CDR3 protein. The sample lists 250,000 or so distinct CDR3 sequences; roughly 18% were seen once. Source material: PBMCs or a T cell subset sorted from them (not recorded which). The receptors here all came from a man aged 18 to 30 who had mild COVID-19 (a few samples of this study predate the infection). Cell type and time point are not known. CDR3s include the opening cysteine and the closing phenylalanine or tryptophan. Each record gives: D gene, J gene, V gene, clone size, CDR3 protein, CDR3 DNA. D genes are given only for firm matches. Rows may omit the clone size; those that give it use once, few, many or a size class.

d_gene: TRBD2; j_gene: TRBJ2-5; v_gene: TRBV7-2; abundance: few; CDR3aa: CASSDPWGAGVETQYF; CDR3nt: TGTGCCAGCAGCGACCCTTGGGGAGCGGGGGTTGAGACCCAGTACTTC
d_gene: .; j_gene: TRBJ2-2; v_gene: TRBV5-1; abundance: many; CDR3aa: CASSDGNTGELFF; CDR3nt: TGCGCCAGCAGCGACGGTAACACCGGGGAGCTGTTTTTT
d_gene: TRBD2; j_gene: TRBJ2-7; v_gene: TRBV4-1; abundance: few; CDR3aa: CASSQRVLAGYEQYF; CDR3nt: TGCGCCAGCAGCCAGAGGGTACTAGCGGGCTACGAGCAGTACTTC
d_gene: .; j_gene: TRBJ2-5; v_gene: TRBV5-1; abundance: few; CDR3aa: CASSLGPPETQYF; CDR3nt: TGCGCCAGCAGCTTGGGACCTCCAGAGACCCAGTACTTC
d_gene: TRBD2; j_gene: TRBJ2-1; v_gene: TRBV6-2/TRBV6-3; abundance: .; CDR3aa: CASSYSQTSGGFSSYNEQFF; CDR3nt: TGTGCCAGCAGTTACTCCCAAACTAGCGGGGGGTTCAGCTCCTACAATGAGCAGTTCTTC
d_gene: .; j_gene: TRBJ2-7; v_gene: TRBV20-1; abundance: many; CDR3aa: CSARRGAGSYEQYF; CDR3nt: TGCAGTGCCAGAAGGGGGGCAGGGTCCTACGAGCAGTACTTC
d_gene: .; j_gene: TRBJ2-1; v_gene: TRBV4-1; abundance: many; CDR3aa: CASSPTGPRGDEQFF; CDR3nt: TGCGCCAGCAGCCCTACTGGACCCAGGGGAGATGAGCAGTTCTTC
d_gene: .; j_gene: TRBJ1-5; v_gene: TRBV12-3/TRBV12-4; abundance: .; CDR3aa: CASSLWYRHSNQPKHF; CDR3nt: TGTGCCAGCAGTTTATGGTACAGACATAGCAATCAGCCCAAGCATTTT
d_gene: TRBD2; j_gene: TRBJ2-1; v_gene: TRBV7-2; abundance: many; CDR3aa: CASSPGLAGNNEQFF; CDR3nt: TGTGCCAGCAGCCCCGGACTAGCGGGGAACAATGAGCAGTTCTTC
d_gene: TRBD1; j_gene: TRBJ1-5; v_gene: TRBV12-3/TRBV12-4; abundance: many; CDR3aa: CASSGTGNQPQHF; CDR3nt: TGTGCCAGCAGTGGGACAGGTAATCAGCCCCAGCATTTT
d_gene: .; j_gene: TRBJ1-6; v_gene: TRBV9; abundance: .; CDR3aa: CASSPPLSGHLHF; CDR3nt: TGTGCCAGCAGCCCTCCACTCAGTGGACACCTCCACTTT
d_gene: TRBD1; j_gene: TRBJ1-2; v_gene: TRBV5-5; abundance: few; CDR3aa: CASNPGQGRWDGYTF; CDR3nt: TGTGCCAGCAATCCGGGACAGGGAAGATGGGATGGCTACACCTTC
d_gene: .; j_gene: TRBJ2-7; v_gene: TRBV12-3/TRBV12-4; abundance: .; CDR3aa: CARKNEQYF; CDR3nt: TGTGCCAGGAAAAACGAGCAGTACTTC
d_gene: TRBD2; j_gene: TRBJ2-7; v_gene: TRBV4-1; abundance: many; CDR3aa: CASSRTAGGHYEQYF; CDR3nt: TGCGCCAGCAGCCGAACAGCGGGGGGCCACTACGAGCAGTACTTC
d_gene: .; j_gene: TRBJ1-1; v_gene: TRBV6-5; abundance: few; CDR3aa: CASSVTGRRTEAFF; CDR3nt: TGTGCCAGCAGTGTCACAGGGAGGCGGACTGAAGCTTTCTTT
d_gene: .; j_gene: TRBJ2-5; v_gene: TRBV5-1; abundance: few; CDR3aa: CASSRGDPQETQYF; CDR3nt: TGCGCCAGCAGCAGGGGGGACCCCCAAGAGACCCAGTACTTC
d_gene: TRBD2; j_gene: TRBJ2-5; v_gene: TRBV29-1; abundance: many; CDR3aa: CSVGTSGGVETQYF; CDR3nt: TGCAGCGTGGGGACTAGCGGGGGAGTAGAGACCCAGTACTTC
d_gene: .; j_gene: TRBJ2-5; v_gene: TRBV6-2/TRBV6-3; abundance: .; CDR3aa: CASGRGTLGWTQYF; CDR3nt: TGTGCCAGCGGAAGAGGGACACTTGGGTGGACCCAGTACTTC
d_gene: .; j_gene: TRBJ1-3; v_gene: TRBV20-1; abundance: many; CDR3aa: CSASLQGLGNTIYF; CDR3nt: TGCAGTGCTTCTCTACAGGGCCTTGGAAACACCATATATTTT
d_gene: TRBD1; j_gene: TRBJ2-7; v_gene: TRBV27; abundance: few; CDR3aa: CASSFQGTGEYEQYF; CDR3nt: TGTGCCAGCAGTTTTCAAGGGACAGGGGAGTACGAGCAGTACTTC
d_gene: .; j_gene: TRBJ2-1; v_gene: TRBV10-3; abundance: .; CDR3aa: CAISPGSDNEQFF; CDR3nt: TGTGCCATCAGTCCGGGATCGGACAATGAGCAGTTCTTC
d_gene: .; j_gene: TRBJ2-2; v_gene: TRBV12-3/TRBV12-4; abundance: .; CDR3aa: CASSLMPQGYTGELFF; CDR3nt: TGTGCCAGCAGTTTAATGCCCCAGGGATACACCGGGGAGCTGTTTTTT
d_gene: .; j_gene: TRBJ2-3; v_gene: TRBV7-9; abundance: .; CDR3aa: CASTARGTTDTQYF; CDR3nt: TGTGCCAGCACCGCCAGGGGTACTACAGATACGCAGTATTTT
d_gene: TRBD1; j_gene: TRBJ1-6; v_gene: TRBV5-6; abundance: .; CDR3aa: CASNSRTGTGFSPLHF; CDR3nt: TGTGCCAGCAACTCCCGGACGGGGACAGGGTTTTCACCCCTCCACTTT
d_gene: .; j_gene: TRBJ1-1; v_gene: TRBV5-5; abundance: few; CDR3aa: CASSFVENTEAFF; CDR3nt: TGTGCCAGCAGCTTCGTAGAGAACACTGAAGCTTTCTTT
d_gene: .; j_gene: TRBJ2-2; v_gene: TRBV6-6; abundance: few; CDR3aa: CASSYYGIPGELFF; CDR3nt: TGTGCCAGCAGTTATTACGGAATCCCCGGGGAGCTGTTTTTT
d_gene: .; j_gene: TRBJ2-1; v_gene: TRBV5-1; abundance: few; CDR3aa: CASSLGEIIYNEQFF; CDR3nt: TGCGCCAGCAGCTTGGGGGAGATAATCTACAATGAGCAGTTCTTC
d_gene: .; j_gene: TRBJ2-3; v_gene: TRBV7-2; abundance: .; CDR3aa: CASRTGFTDTQYF; CDR3nt: TGTGCCAGCAGAACGGGTTTTACAGATACGCAGTATTTT
d_gene: .; j_gene: TRBJ2-2; v_gene: TRBV2; abundance: .; CDR3aa: CASSVDREGTGELFF; CDR3nt: TGTGCCAGCAGTGTTGACAGGGAGGGCACCGGGGAGCTGTTTTTT
d_gene: .; j_gene: TRBJ2-1; v_gene: TRBV6-2/TRBV6-3; abundance: .; CDR3aa: CASSPGGGVRIF; CDR3nt: TGTGCCAGCAGCCCCGGGGGCGGGGTCCGGATCTTC
d_gene: .; j_gene: TRBJ1-1; v_gene: TRBV18; abundance: .; CDR3aa: CASSPWTSRYTEAFF; CDR3nt: TGTGCCAGCTCACCATGGACCTCCCGTTACACTGAAGCTTTCTTT
d_gene: .; j_gene: TRBJ2-3; v_gene: TRBV28; abundance: few; CDR3aa: CASTSDRQDTQYF; CDR3nt: TGTGCCAGCACCTCAGACCGTCAAGATACGCAGTATTTT
d_gene: TRBD2; j_gene: TRBJ2-5; v_gene: TRBV5-5; abundance: .; CDR3aa: CASSWGLAGETQYF; CDR3nt: TGTGCCAGCAGCTGGGGACTAGCGGGGGAGACCCAGTACTTC
d_gene: .; j_gene: TRBJ2-2; v_gene: TRBV6-2/TRBV6-3; abundance: .; CDR3aa: CASIPWGFTGELFF; CDR3nt: TGTGCCAGCATTCCATGGGGGTTCACCGGGGAGCTGTTTTTT
d_gene: .; j_gene: TRBJ1-6; v_gene: TRBV7-6; abundance: .; CDR3aa: CASSLIPPQGKEWAFTLHF; CDR3nt: TGTGCCAGCAGCTTAATCCCCCCCCAGGGAAAAGAGTGGGCCTTCACCCTCCACTTT
d_gene: .; j_gene: TRBJ1-3; v_gene: TRBV10-3; abundance: .; CDR3aa: CAIGQQVHSGNTIYF; CDR3nt: TGTGCCATCGGCCAACAGGTCCACTCTGGAAACACCATATATTTT
d_gene: .; j_gene: TRBJ2-2; v_gene: TRBV12-3/TRBV12-4; abundance: few; CDR3aa: CAGSFGSGELFF; CDR3nt: TGTGCCGGATCTTTCGGGTCCGGGGAGCTGTTTTTT
d_gene: .; j_gene: TRBJ2-7; v_gene: TRBV5-1; abundance: few; CDR3aa: CASSLVGDYEQYF; CDR3nt: TGCGCCAGCAGCTTGGTGGGCGACTACGAGCAGTACTTC
d_gene: .; j_gene: TRBJ2-1; v_gene: TRBV2; abundance: .; CDR3aa: CASSDRGDEQFF; CDR3nt: TGTGCCAGCAGTGACAGGGGGGATGAGCAGTTCTTC
d_gene: .; j_gene: TRBJ1-1; v_gene: TRBV4-2; abundance: .; CDR3aa: CASSRHRDIEAFF; CDR3nt: TGTGCCAGCAGCCGTCACCGGGACATTGAAGCTTTCTTT
d_gene: .; j_gene: TRBJ1-2; v_gene: TRBV4-2; abundance: few; CDR3aa: CASSQDQGKARVHYTF; CDR3nt: TGTGCCAGCAGCCAAGATCAAGGGAAGGCCCGGGTTCACTACACCTTC
d_gene: .; j_gene: TRBJ2-7; v_gene: TRBV6-1; abundance: few; CDR3aa: CATEPGTSLYEQYF; CDR3nt: TGTGCCACCGAGCCCGGGACAAGTCTCTACGAGCAGTACTTC
d_gene: TRBD2; j_gene: TRBJ2-1; v_gene: TRBV10-3; abundance: few; CDR3aa: CAISDAGLADEQFF; CDR3nt: TGTGCCATCAGTGATGCGGGACTAGCCGATGAGCAGTTCTTC
d_gene: TRBD2; j_gene: TRBJ2-1; v_gene: TRBV5-4; abundance: .; CDR3aa: CASSPRTSGGPRYNEQFF; CDR3nt: TGTGCCAGCAGCCCCCGGACTAGCGGGGGACCCCGATACAATGAGCAGTTCTTC
d_gene: .; j_gene: TRBJ2-4; v_gene: TRBV28; abundance: many; CDR3aa: CASSLGGAGGGNIQYF; CDR3nt: TGTGCCAGCAGTTTAGGGGGGGCCGGCGGTGGGAACATTCAGTACTTC